These 9 T cell receptor beta chains came from one sample sequenced in a study of blood T cell repertoires in COVID-19. Method: immunoSEQ multiplex PCR; TCRdb's copy keeps in-frame clones and lacks some. In the table there are around 52,000 clones, around 83% of which are singletons. Sequenced input: peripheral blood. These receptors were obtained from a human donor in a cohort sampled during active COVID-19.

The rearrangement joins TRBV5-1 to TRBJ1-3; no definite D call. Germline CDR1 SGHRS, CDR2 YFSETQ. The CDR3 contains 16 residues. Trimming left V 1 base short and J 0 bases short, with 11 bases between. DNA of the CDR3: TGCGCCAGCAGCTTGAATGTCCAGTCCTCTGGAAACACCATATATTTT. As protein: CASSLNVQSSGNTIYF.

V gene TRBV3-1 (or the pseudogene TRBV3-2) combines with J gene TRBJ1-2; D might be TRBD1 (5 bases). The CDR3 consists of 11 residues. Germline V CDR1 and CDR2: LGHDT, YNNKEL (reference sequence). V lost 0 bases to trimming and J lost 11 bases, with 7 bases between them. The CDR3 sequence: CASSQDRTYTF. For the CDR3, the DNA is TGTGCCAGCAGCCAAGACCGGACATACACCTTC.

The CDR3 reads CASSLSGGSGNTIYF. The CDR3 nucleotides read TGTGCCAGCAGCTTATCAGGAGGGAGCGGAAACACCATATATTTT. The rearrangement links TRBV7-8 to TRBJ1-3; no definite D call. V lost 2 bases, J lost 4 bases, and 12 bases lay in between. Germline lookup yields CDR1 SGHVS and CDR2 FQNEAQ. CDR3 size: 15 residues. The full variable domain, in which reference TRBV7-8 and TRBJ1-3 provide the parts outside the CDR3, is GAGVSQSPRYKVAKRGQDVALRCDPISGHVSLFWYQQALGQGPEFLTYFQNEAQLDKSGLPSDRFFAERPEGSVSTLKIQRTQQEDSAVYLCASSLSGGSGNTIYFGEGSWLTVV.

The rearrangement uses TRBV5-1 and TRBJ2-5; a possible D gene is TRBD1 (6 bases). In germline, CDR1 is SGHRS, CDR2 YFSETQ. V was trimmed by 0 bases and J by 4 bases, leaving 10 bases between them. CDR3 length: 14 amino acids. CDR3 residues: CASSLDQGRETQYF. The CDR3, as DNA: TGCGCCAGCAGCTTGGATCAGGGGAGAGAGACCCAGTACTTC. The entire variable domain, with the rest obtained from reference TRBV5-1 and TRBJ2-5, is as follows: KAGVTQTPRYLIKTRGQQVTLSCSPISGHRSVSWYQQTPGQGLQFLFEYFSETQRNKGNFPGRFSGRQFSNSRSEMNVSTLELGDSALYLCASSLDQGRETQYFGPGTRLLVL.

This chain joins TRBV11-2 and TRBJ2-4; 8 bases map to TRBD1. The CDR3 consists of 18 residues. CDR1 and CDR2 (germline): SGHAT, FQNNGV. The J segment lost 6 bases and the V segment lost 4 bases, leaving 17 bases of the junction unmatched. The CDR3 loop is CASSSKTGAAHIINIQYF. DNA for the CDR3: TGTGCCAGCAGCTCTAAGACAGGGGCAGCTCATATTATAAACATTCAGTACTTC.

J is TRBJ2-2 and V is TRBV29-1, with 10 bases lining up with TRBD1. The CDR3 runs 14 residues. The junction had 4 bases not matched to a gene; V was cut back by 6 bases and J by 3 bases. Germline-derived CDR1 and CDR2 are SQVTM and ANQGSEA. Written as DNA, the CDR3 is TGCAGCGTCTCGGGACAGGGGTACACCGGGGAGCTGTTTTTT. Amino acids: CSVSGQGYTGELFF.

In its sample, this clone was seen a few times. The CDR3 sequence is CASRTSGYEQYF. CDR3 DNA: TGTGCCAGCCGGACTAGCGGCTACGAGCAGTACTTC. This sequence joins TRBV3-1 (or the pseudogene TRBV3-2) and TRBJ2-7; 10 nucleotides align to TRBD2. This CDR3 is built from 12 residues. Looked up from germline, CDR1 is LGHDT and CDR2 is YNNKEL (reference sequence). V shed 8 bases, J shed 3 bases, and the junction held 1 base outside the gene matches.

CDR3 bases: TGTGCCAGCAGAACCCCGGGACTAGCGGGGCCCGGCACCGGGGAGCTGTTTTTT. Translation: CASRTPGLAGPGTGELFF. V usage is TRBV7-9 and J usage is TRBJ2-2, with TRBD2 identical over 13 bases. V shed 6 bases, J shed 4 bases, and the junction held 11 bases outside the gene matches. This CDR3 spans 18 amino acids. Germline CDR1 is SEHNR and CDR2 is FQNEAQ (reference sequence).

The chain has TRBV7-2 and TRBJ2-2; tentatively, D is TRBD2 (6 bases). Germline CDR1 reads SGHTA; CDR2 reads FQGNSA. The CDR3 totals 15 residues. Trimming cost V 2 bases and J 5 bases, with 12 bases left between them. The CDR3 nucleotides are TGTGCCAGCAGCTTACGTGCTAGCGTTACCGGGGAGCTGTTTTTT. Translated, it gives CASSLRASVTGELFF.